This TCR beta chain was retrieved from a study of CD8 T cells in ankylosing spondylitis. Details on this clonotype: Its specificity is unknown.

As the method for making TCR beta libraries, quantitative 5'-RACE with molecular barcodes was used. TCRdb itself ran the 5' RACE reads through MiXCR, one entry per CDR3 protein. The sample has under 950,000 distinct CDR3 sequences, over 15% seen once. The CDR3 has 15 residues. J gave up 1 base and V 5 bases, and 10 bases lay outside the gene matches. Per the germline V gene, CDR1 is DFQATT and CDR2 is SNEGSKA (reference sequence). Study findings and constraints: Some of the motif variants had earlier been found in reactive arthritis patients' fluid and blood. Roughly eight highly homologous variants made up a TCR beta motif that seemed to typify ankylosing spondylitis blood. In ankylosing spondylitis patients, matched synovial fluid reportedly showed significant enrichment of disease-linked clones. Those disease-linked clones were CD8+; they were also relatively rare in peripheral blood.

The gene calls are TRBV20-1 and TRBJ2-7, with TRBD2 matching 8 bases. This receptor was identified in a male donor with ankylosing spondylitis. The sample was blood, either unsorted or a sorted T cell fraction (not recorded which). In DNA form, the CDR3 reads TGCAGTGCTGCACCGACTAGCGCCCATTCCTACGAGCAGTACTTC. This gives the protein CSAAPTSAHSYEQYF.